This paragraph covers one T cell receptor (beta chain) sequence. Its target is unknown. The read halts 3 residues ahead of the CDR3 end, with the missing end drawn from the germline J gene. This sample is drawn from a study of Tregs in tolerant kidney transplant recipients. Recipients received nonmyeloablative bone marrow transplants from related graft donors, with transient mixed chimerism. Unstimulated regulatory T cells (CD4+CD25+CD127-), CD4+CD25- non-regulatory cells, CD4 and CD8 cells were FACS-sorted from thawed PBMCs. Overall study results and limits: Nucleotide sequences could not be compared across some patients' samples due to primer changes. In tolerant patients, donor-specific Tregs outgrew total Tregs, suggesting antigen-driven expansion. Validation in larger populations is needed because few patients were studied.

Sequenced by immunoSEQ multiplex PCR; TCRdb stores in-frame clones only, minus some. This sample's clone table lists 14,000 or so clones. The CDR3 runs to 13 residues. CDR1 is KGHSH, CDR2 LQKENI, per germline. The receptor comes from a human patient who received a combined kidney and bone marrow transplant. The graft donor may have given rise to some T cells. This sample comprised CD8+ T cells from blood (PBMCs), obtained 6 months after the transplant. This chain uses TRBV18 with TRBJ2-4, with D unclear. The CDR3 here is CASSPSLLPRQYF. The CDR3 DNA, read in part, is TGTGCCAGCTCACCATCCCTCCTTCCCCGT.